Following are 8 T cell receptor beta chains from one sample sequenced in a study of shared clonotypes between healthy human individuals. The method was immunoSEQ multiplex PCR; TCRdb's version includes in-frame clones alone and lacks a portion of them. This table holds about 1.1 million clones, more than 75% found once. The sequenced sample consisted of memory CD4+ T cells from PBMCs. Subset here: CD45RA-negative fraction. Receptors originate from a man aged 18 to 30 in good health. Some clones in this sample may be carry-over from other donors' samples.

The genes are TRBV23-1 and TRBJ1-2, with 8 bases lining up with TRBD1. TRBV23-1 counts as an open reading frame of uncertain function. Trimming took 2 bases from V and 7 from J; bases not matched to a gene: 9. The CDR3 is 15 amino acids. CDR3 residues: CASSQGLRTGLGYTF. The CDR3 DNA is TGCGCCAGCAGTCAAGGCTTAAGGACAGGGCTTGGCTACACCTTC.

V gene TRBV6-4 combines with J gene TRBJ1-2, with D perhaps TRBD1 (5 bases). Deletions cut 2 bases from V and 7 bases from J, with 14 bases between. CDR1 is MRHNA, CDR2 SNTAGT, per germline. The CDR3 consists of 14 residues. CDR3 in amino acids: CASSDGGWGSGYTF. The CDR3 DNA is TGTGCCAGCAGTGACGGCGGGTGGGGCTCTGGCTACACCTTC.

Details on this clone: This sample also contains other DNA sequences that code for the same CDR3. For the CDR3, the DNA is TGTGCCAGCAGCTTAGCCTCGGGAGATGAAAAACTGTTTTTT. Translating it yields CASSLASGDEKLFF. V usage is TRBV7-9 and J usage is TRBJ1-4; no firm D call. The germline V gene encodes CDR1 SEHNR and CDR2 FQNEAQ (reference sequence). V was shortened by 0 bases and J by 6 bases, with 8 bases between the two germline ends. CDR3 size: 14 residues.

The chain links TRBV5-1 to TRBJ2-3; D perhaps matches TRBD1 (6 bases). CDR3 length: 13 amino acids. Germline lookup yields CDR1 SGHRS and CDR2 YFSETQ. V dropped 4 bases and J dropped 3 bases, with 9 bases sitting between them. Here the CDR3 DNA reads TGCGCCAGCAGCGAAGACAGGACAGATACGCAGTATTTT. Protein: CASSEDRTDTQYF.

V usage is TRBV2 and J usage is TRBJ1-1; a weak D match, TRBD1 (6 bases). Germline V CDR1 and CDR2: SNHLY, FYNNEI. V was pared by 4 bases and J by 4 bases, with 16 bases between. The CDR3 runs 15 residues. The CDR3 sequence is CASSVQGGWGTEAFF. The CDR3, as DNA: TGTGCCAGCAGTGTCCAAGGGGGGTGGGGCACTGAAGCTTTCTTT. Drawing the rest from reference TRBV2 and TRBJ1-1, the complete variable domain is EPEVTQTPSHQVTQMGQEVILRCVPISNHLYFYWYRQILGQKVEFLVSFYNNEISEKSEIFDDQFSVERPDGSNFTLKIRSTKLEDSAMYFCASSVQGGWGTEAFFGQGTRLTVV.

The rearrangement joins TRBV28 to TRBJ2-6; D unclear. The CDR3 is made up of 17 amino acids. Trimming took off 3 bases at V and 3 bases at J, with 15 bases between the two ends. Looked up from germline, CDR1 is MDHEN and CDR2 is SYDVKM. The CDR3 DNA reads as TGTGCCAGCAGTTTGGAGAGACATCCAGATGGGGCCAACGTCCTGACTTTC. Protein sequence: CASSLERHPDGANVLTF. Combining the CDR3 with reference TRBV28 and TRBJ2-6 gives the whole variable domain DVKVTQSSRYLVKRTGEKVFLECVQDMDHENMFWYRQDPGLGLRLIYFSYDVKMKEKGDIPEGYSVSREKKERFSLILESASTNQTSMYLCASSLERHPDGANVLTFGAGSRLTVL.

The chain carries TRBV27 and TRBJ2-7; no reliable D call. There are 14 residues in the CDR3. From germline, CDR1 is MNHEY and CDR2 SMNVEV (reference sequence). The germline V and J ends were trimmed by 3 bases and 6 bases, with 15 bases remaining between them. CDR3 in amino acids: CASSFLNQWAEQYF. The CDR3 DNA is TGTGCCAGCAGTTTTCTCAACCAGTGGGCCGAGCAGTACTTC.

This clone was counted once. This chain links TRBV6-1 with TRBJ2-7, with TRBD2 identical over 7 bases. Germline assignment: CDR1 MNHNS and CDR2 SASEGT. This CDR3 has 15 residues. V lost 2 bases to trimming and J lost 3 bases; unmatched junction nucleotides: 7. CDR3 nucleotides: TGTGCCAGCAGTGAACAAGAGCGGGAAGACTACGAGCAGTACTTC. This sequence encodes CASSEQEREDYEQYF.